One sample yielded the 5 T cell receptor beta chains listed below, sequenced in a study of T cells in Graves' hyperthyroidism and ophthalmopathy. RNA transcripts served as the template for amplifying TCR beta CDR3 regions. Primed by the HTBI set, a first-round RT-PCR was run on the TCR CDR3. One entry per CDR3 protein results from TCRdb running MiXCR on the multiplex PCR reads. This sample has 640,000 or so distinct CDR3 sequences, with over 12% found just once. The sequencing input was blood. The receptors derive from a woman in her thirties or forties with Graves' ophthalmopathy.

This clonotype was counted at least ten times. The rearrangement uses TRBV20-1 and TRBJ2-4; D perhaps matches TRBD2 (5 bases). Germline V gives CDR1 DFQATT, CDR2 SNEGSKA (reference sequence). This CDR3 comprises 14 residues. Trimming left V 1 base short and J 5 bases short, with 12 bases between. The CDR3 nucleotides read TGCAGTGCTAGAGGGGGAGCCCCCCAAAACATTCAGTACTTC. Protein product: CSARGGAPQNIQYF.

The genes are TRBV6-2 or TRBV6-3 and TRBJ2-5, with 14 bases identical to TRBD2. The CDR3 is made up of 19 amino acids. Per germline, CDR1 MNHEY and CDR2 SVGEGT. With 6 bases clipped from V and 5 bases from J, the junction kept 17 bases outside the gene matches. DNA of the CDR3: TGTGCCAGCAGACCGATCCAGACGACTAGCGGGAGGGCCAGGGAGACCCAGTACTTC. This translates into CASRPIQTTSGRARETQYF.

The CDR3: CATQRGQWESSGELFF. The CDR3, as DNA: TGTGCCACCCAGAGGGGGCAGTGGGAGTCGTCCGGGGAGCTGTTTTTT. The chain is built from TRBV10-3 and TRBJ2-2; TRBD1 matches at 7 bases. Trimming removed 10 bases from V and 6 bases from J; junction bases left unmatched: 17. The CDR3 length is 16 residues. Germline V CDR1 and CDR2: ENHRY, SYGVKD.

This clonotype was seen many times. This chain links TRBV12-3 or TRBV12-4 with TRBJ1-2, with a tentative D call TRBD1 (5 bases). The length of the CDR3 is 16 residues. Trimming removed 5 bases from V and 5 bases from J, with 21 bases in between. In DNA, the CDR3 is TGTGCCAGCAGTCCCCCTGGGGCAGGGATTGGATATGGCTACACCTTC. The encoded protein is CASSPPGAGIGYGYTF.

The chain combines TRBV6-1 with TRBJ1-2; TRBD1 is a possible D gene (6 bases). V was shortened by 5 bases and J by 0 bases, with 10 bases between the two germline ends. Looked up from germline, CDR1 is MNHNS and CDR2 is SASEGT. CDR3 length: 14 amino acids. CDR3 in amino acids: CASSRGDTNYGYTF. The CDR3 nucleotides read TGTGCCAGCAGTCGCGGGGACACTAACTATGGCTACACCTTC.